These T cell receptor beta chains were read from a single sample in a study of blood T cell repertoires in COVID-19. Profiling relied on immunoSEQ multiplex PCR, and the TCRdb table lists in-frame clones only, not all of them. The top ten clones hold around 3.3% of a sample with a few hundred thousand clones, about four fifths of them seen once. Sequenced input: peripheral blood. The source of these receptors is a woman between 18 and 29 years old with acute or convalescent COVID-19. Each CDR3 is given with its conserved first and last residue.

j_call v_call cdr3_aa
TRBJ2-5 TRBV7-9 CASSLGGGGETQYF
TRBJ2-2 TRBV4-2 CASSQDGFLAEDTGELFF
TRBJ2-2 TRBV11-3 CASSPGLTGPLDTGELFF
TRBJ2-7 TRBV27 CASSLSGGRGSYEQYF
TRBJ1-1 TRBV28 CASSLWSGQYTEAFF
TRBJ2-7 TRBV6-5 CASSFADRVEQYF
TRBJ2-7 TRBV4-3 CASSLGTSGTYEQYF
TRBJ2-7 TRBV5-5 CASSRQGVEQYF
TRBJ2-1 TRBV3-1/TRBV3-2 CASSPRSAVTYNEQFF
TRBJ2-2 TRBV11-3 CASSSTGTGELFF
TRBJ1-6 TRBV5-1 CASSLGQGNNSPLHF
TRBJ1-1 TRBV25-1 CASSESWPGGNTEAFF
TRBJ1-1 TRBV7-9 CASSYLQGAADTEAFF
TRBJ1-2 TRBV7-8 CASSRDREYGYTF
TRBJ2-6 TRBV19 CASTPPTGWAGANVLTF
TRBJ1-5 TRBV29-1 CSATGAGEPQHF